The 2 T cell receptor beta chains below were found in one sample sequenced in a study of blood T cell repertoires in COVID-19 (TCRdb year 2020). The receptor library was made with the immunoSEQ multiplex PCR assay. In its TCRdb copy, this immuneACCESS table keeps in-frame sequences only and misses some clones. Where compared with another copy, unresolved V genes explain less than half of these, and the others have no known cause. This sample holds 230,000 or so clones; about nine tenths were observed only once. Around 2.7% of the sample is in the top ten clones. Material for sequencing was PBMCs or T cells enriched from blood (not recorded which). The receptor source for this set is a woman in her thirties who had recovered from COVID-19.

The chain has TRBV5-6 and TRBJ1-1; a weak D match, TRBD1 (5 bases). The CDR3 totals 15 residues. With 0 bases removed from V and 6 bases from J, the gap between germline ends came to 15 bases. In germline, CDR1 is SGHDT, CDR2 YYEEEE. The CDR3 reads CASSLGPRWTPEAFF. CDR3 nucleotide sequence: TGTGCCAGCAGCTTGGGGCCTCGTTGGACACCTGAAGCTTTCTTT.

The chain joins TRBV7-8 to TRBJ2-5, with TRBD2 matching over 12 bases. The CDR3 length is 15 residues. Germline V gene sequence: CDR1 SGHVS, CDR2 FQNEAQ. V shed 1 base and J 4 bases; nucleotides not matched to a gene: 1. The CDR3 DNA reads as TGTGCCAGCAGCTTAGAACTAGCGGGGGGAGAGACCCAGTACTTC. Translation gives CASSLELAGGETQYF.